These 15 T cell receptor beta chains were sequenced from one sample in a study of neurological immune-mediated disorders. Time point reported: technical triplicate 2. MiXCR, run by TCRdb on the 5' RACE reads, gives a single entry per CDR3 protein. The sample contains about 31,000 distinct CDR3 sequences, 13% of which appear only once. Sample: CD4+ T cells from blood. These receptors were taken from a female donor with HTLV-1-associated myelopathy (HAM/TSP).

This clonotype was recorded at least ten times. The rearrangement links TRBV5-1 to TRBJ1-5; no clear D. V was clipped by 0 bases and J by 4 bases, with 8 bases between them. This CDR3 contains 14 residues. Germline V gene data show CDR1 as SGHRS and CDR2 as YFSETQ. The CDR3 DNA sequence: TGCGCCAGCAGCTTGGAGGGTGGGAATCAGCCCCAGCATTTT. It encodes CASSLEGGNQPQHF.

In this sample, this clonotype turned up many times. V usage is TRBV19 and J usage is TRBJ2-7; the match to TRBD1 covers 9 bases. V was pared by 8 bases and J by 4 bases, with 9 bases of the junction left unmatched. This CDR3 is 14 amino acids long. Germline V gene sequence: CDR1 LNHDA, CDR2 SQIVND (reference sequence). The CDR3 loop is CASQNGQGRYEQYF. The CDR3 DNA reads TGTGCCAGTCAAAACGGACAGGGGAGATACGAGCAGTACTTC.

This clonotype was counted many times. The rearrangement joins TRBV20-1 to TRBJ2-5; unclear D gene. The CDR3 sequence is 14 residues long. The germline V and J ends were trimmed by 2 bases and 9 bases, with 19 bases remaining between them. The germline V gene has CDR1 DFQATT and CDR2 SNEGSKA (reference sequence). The CDR3 nucleotides read TGCAGTGCTAGATTATGGCAGGCGTCAAAGGCCCAGTACTTC. This codes for CSARLWQASKAQYF.

This clonotype was detected ten times or more. The chain is built from TRBV27 and TRBJ2-4; TRBD1 might be the D (6 bases). There are 16 residues in the CDR3. Trimming took 4 bases from V and 2 from J, leaving 15 bases between them. Germline V gene sequence: CDR1 MNHEY, CDR2 SMNVEV (reference sequence). The chain's CDR3 is CASSSTRGITKNIQYF. The CDR3 DNA reads as TGTGCCAGCAGTTCCACCAGGGGCATAACCAAAAACATTCAGTACTTC.

This clonotype came up many times. J is TRBJ2-7 and V is TRBV6-1, with D uncertain. There are 12 residues in the CDR3. V dropped 7 bases and J dropped 2 bases, with 9 bases sitting between them. Per germline, CDR1 MNHNS and CDR2 SASEGT. CDR3 loop: CASIAETYEQYF. The CDR3 nucleotides read TGTGCCAGCATCGCCGAGACCTACGAGCAGTACTTC.

At least ten counts were recorded for this clonotype. V usage is TRBV3-1 and J usage is TRBJ2-7; D is unclear. The CDR3 contains 11 residues. Germline V gene data show CDR1 as LGHDT and CDR2 as YNNKEL (reference sequence). V lost 5 bases, J lost 0 bases, and 2 bases lay in between. DNA of the CDR3: TGTGCCAGCAGCTCCTCCTACGAGCAGTACTTC. This translates into CASSSSYEQYF.

This clonotype was counted at least ten times. The chain joins TRBV30 to TRBJ2-1; 7 bases align to TRBD2. Germline lookup yields CDR1 GTSNPN and CDR2 SVGIG (reference sequence). J was trimmed by 2 bases and V by 2 bases; bases with no gene match: 9. The CDR3 sequence is 16 residues long. CDR3 in DNA: TGTGCCTGGAGTTTGGGATTGGGAGGGACCTACAATGAGCAGTTCTTC. This codes for CAWSLGLGGTYNEQFF. Combining the CDR3 with reference TRBV30 and TRBJ2-1 gives the whole variable domain SQTIHQWPATLVQPVGSPLSLECTVEGTSNPNLYWYRQAAGRGLQLLFYSVGIGQISSEVPQNLSASRPQDRQFILSSKKLLLSDSGFYLCAWSLGLGGTYNEQFFGPGTRLTVL.

The table lists this clonotype with many counts. The V call is TRBV5-1, the J call TRBJ2-1, with 10 positions matching TRBD1. The J segment lost 5 bases and the V segment lost 4 bases, leaving 6 bases of the junction unmatched. Germline CDR1 reads SGHRS; CDR2 reads YFSETQ. This CDR3 comprises 15 residues. In DNA, the CDR3 is TGCGCCAGCAGCCCGGGACAGGGGACCCACAATGAGCAGTTCTTC. Translating gives CASSPGQGTHNEQFF.

This clonotype was seen ten or more times. The rearrangement links TRBV5-4 to TRBJ2-7; TRBD2 matches 8 bases. The CDR3 length is 13 residues. V was pared by 9 bases and J by 5 bases, with 10 bases of the junction left unmatched. The germline V gene encodes CDR1 SGHNT and CDR2 YYREEE (reference sequence). The CDR3 nucleotides read TGTGCCACCGTTAGCGGGATAGGCGACGAGCAGTACTTC. Protein product: CATVSGIGDEQYF.

The chain uses TRBV12-3 or TRBV12-4 and TRBJ1-4; D is unresolved. The V end was cut by 6 bases, the J end by 0 bases, with 11 bases between. This CDR3 comprises 15 residues. The CDR3 sequence: CASRAGEATNEKLFF. The DNA for the CDR3 is TGTGCCAGCAGGGCCGGGGAGGCAACTAATGAAAAACTGTTTTTT.

This clonotype was observed at least ten times. The chain combines TRBV20-1 with TRBJ2-3; D possibly uses TRBD1 or TRBD2 (5 bases each). Germline values: CDR1 DFQATT, CDR2 SNEGSKA (reference sequence). The CDR3 runs 14 residues. V dropped 1 base and J dropped 4 bases, with 12 bases sitting between them. The CDR3 DNA follows: TGCAGTGCTAGAGTGGCTAGAGGGGCAGATACGCAGTATTTT. It encodes CSARVARGADTQYF.

J is TRBJ2-2 and V is TRBV29-1; 14 nucleotides line up with TRBD2. Germline-derived CDR1 and CDR2 are SQVTM and ANQGSEA. V trimming: 3 bases; J trimming: 5 bases; junction bases outside the gene matches: 2. The CDR3 has 15 amino acids. CDR3 coding DNA: TGCAGCGTTGATGGGACTAGCGGGAGTACCGGGGAGCTGTTTTTT. This sequence encodes CSVDGTSGSTGELFF.

This clonotype was found many times. V usage is TRBV12-3 or TRBV12-4 and J usage is TRBJ2-2; TRBD1 or TRBD2 may be the D gene (5 bases each). Trimming took off 6 bases at V and 2 bases at J, with 16 bases between the two ends. There are 16 residues in the CDR3. This CDR3 is CASSSGTAVNTGELFF. As DNA, the CDR3 is TGTGCCAGCAGCTCCGGGACGGCAGTCAACACCGGGGAGCTGTTTTTT.

The sample holds many counts of this clonotype. The rearrangement joins TRBV5-1 to TRBJ1-1; unclear D gene. With 2 bases removed from V and 3 bases from J, the gap between germline ends came to 8 bases. CDR1 and CDR2 (germline): SGHRS, YFSETQ. The CDR3 spans 13 residues. The CDR3: CASSFGKDTEAFF. As DNA, the CDR3 is TGCGCCAGCAGCTTCGGCAAGGACACTGAAGCTTTCTTT.

The sample holds many counts of this clonotype. The chain has TRBV4-3 and TRBJ2-3; D tentatively reads TRBD1 or TRBD2 (5 bases each). The CDR3 extends over 15 amino acids. Looked up from germline, CDR1 is LGHNA and CDR2 is YSLEER. V was cut by 3 bases and J by 6 bases, with 16 bases left in between. The CDR3 sequence is CASSHEGLQDDTQYF. CDR3 DNA sequence: TGCGCCAGCAGCCATGAGGGGCTCCAAGACGATACGCAGTATTTT.